The 19 T cell receptor beta chains given below trace back to one sample, sequenced in a study of blood T cell repertoires in COVID-19. Repertoires were generated with immunoSEQ multiplex PCR, while TCRdb's copy carries only in-frame clones and drops some. This table holds under 140,000 clones, less than 85% found once. Sample: peripheral blood. The receptor set was obtained from a woman over 75 with acute or convalescent COVID-19.

The chain couples TRBV10-3 to TRBJ2-3, with TRBD2 identical over 14 bases. This CDR3 is 19 amino acids long. J lost 0 bases, V lost 2 bases, and 7 bases had no gene match. Per the germline V gene, CDR1 is ENHRY and CDR2 is SYGVKD. Written as DNA, the CDR3 is TGTGCCATCAGTGAGCCCCCGGGACTAGCGGGAGCGAGCACAGATACGCAGTATTTT. Protein sequence: CAISEPPGLAGASTDTQYF.

CDR3 sequence reads: CASSISAVGGGERYNEQFF. The CDR3 DNA reads TGTGCCAGTAGTATCTCCGCTGTGGGGGGAGGGGAAAGGTACAATGAGCAGTTCTTC. J is TRBJ2-1 and V is TRBV19; TRBD2 matches 7 bases. The ends lost 3 bases at V and 4 bases at J; junction bases unmatched: 18. Per the germline V gene, CDR1 is LNHDA and CDR2 is SQIVND (reference sequence). The CDR3 totals 19 residues.

The chain uses TRBV2 and TRBJ2-6, with D unresolved. Germline CDR1 and CDR2: SNHLY and FYNNEI. The V and J ends lost 6 bases and 0 bases respectively, with 3 bases between them. This CDR3 has 13 amino acids. CDR3 DNA sequence: TGTGCCAGCAGCAGCTCTGGGGCCAACGTCCTGACTTTC. Protein: CASSSSGANVLTF.

The V call is TRBV10-2, the J call TRBJ1-2; possible D gene TRBD1, 5 bases. The CDR3 consists of 14 residues. The V and J ends lost 2 bases and 1 base respectively, with 8 bases between them. The germline V gene encodes CDR1 WSHSY and CDR2 SAAADI. The CDR3 DNA is TGCGCCAGCAGTGAGGGGGGAGGTAACTATGGCTACACCTTC. Encoded protein: CASSEGGGNYGYTF.

J is TRBJ1-6 and V is TRBV11-3; TRBD1 agrees at 9 bases. Germline CDR1 reads SGHNT; CDR2 reads YENEEA. This CDR3 region has 15 residues. The V segment lost 5 bases and the J segment 7 bases; nucleotides outside the gene matches: 6. The CDR3 loop reads CASSITGTGNSPLHF. In DNA, the CDR3 is TGTGCCAGCAGCATCACCGGGACAGGGAATTCACCCCTCCACTTT.

The chain employs TRBV5-1 and TRBJ1-6; D may be TRBD1 (6 bases). Germline loops: CDR1 SGHRS, CDR2 YFSETQ. The CDR3 has 14 amino acids. With 3 bases removed from V and 9 bases from J, the gap between germline ends came to 13 bases. CDR3 in amino acids: CASSSGQRSSPLHF. CDR3 bases: TGCGCCAGCAGCTCCGGACAGCGGTCTTCACCCCTCCACTTT.

The chain combines TRBV5-1 with TRBJ1-2; D gene uncertain. This CDR3 is built from 14 residues. V lost 1 base to trimming and J lost 2 bases, with 9 bases between them. Germline assignment: CDR1 SGHRS and CDR2 YFSETQ. DNA for the CDR3: TGCGCCAGCAGCTTGCTCCCCGGGAACTATGGCTACACCTTC. This sequence encodes CASSLLPGNYGYTF.

J is TRBJ1-1 and V is TRBV24-1, with D hard to call. The CDR3 contains 12 residues. Trimming removed 3 bases from V and 8 bases from J, with 9 bases in between. Germline V gives CDR1 KGHDR, CDR2 SFDVKD. Written as DNA, the CDR3 is TGTGCCACCAGTGATACAGATACCGAAGCTTTCTTT. Its translation: CATSDTDTEAFF.

The V call is TRBV4-2, the J call TRBJ2-3, with 9 bases that match TRBD2. In germline, CDR1 is LGHNA, CDR2 YNFKEQ. The CDR3 spans 18 residues. V shed 0 bases and J 0 bases; nucleotides not matched to a gene: 7. In DNA form, the CDR3 reads TGTGCCAGCAGCCAAGATCCGACTAGCGGTGCTAGCACAGATACGCAGTATTTT. Translation gives CASSQDPTSGASTDTQYF.

The genes are TRBV30 and TRBJ2-3; 8 bases match TRBD1. Germline loops: CDR1 GTSNPN, CDR2 SVGIG (reference sequence). V shed 2 bases and J 3 bases; nucleotides not matched to a gene: 7. The CDR3 contains 15 residues. CDR3 region: CAWSYGRGPTDTQYF. The CDR3 nucleotides are TGTGCCTGGAGTTACGGCAGGGGGCCAACAGATACGCAGTATTTT.

This clone is labeled medium-sized. The V and J genes are TRBV5-6 and TRBJ1-2; 8 nucleotides agree with TRBD1. The germline V gene encodes CDR1 SGHDT and CDR2 YYEEEE. The V segment lost 4 bases and the J segment 7 bases; nucleotides outside the gene matches: 15. CDR3 length: 16 residues. CDR3: CASSIILGQGSGGYTF. CDR3 in DNA: TGTGCCAGCAGCATTATTCTCGGACAGGGATCGGGTGGCTACACCTTC.

The rearrangement joins TRBV3-1 (or the pseudogene TRBV3-2) to TRBJ1-6, with D uncertain. The CDR3 length is 14 residues. The germline V gene has CDR1 LGHDT and CDR2 YNNKEL (reference sequence). V was cut by 8 bases and J by 6 bases, with 14 bases left in between. The CDR3 region has the DNA TGTGCCAGCGGGGAGGTGGGAGCTAATTCACCCCTCCACTTT. This codes for CASGEVGANSPLHF.

This clone was counted once. The chain couples TRBV30 to TRBJ2-1; 9 bases match TRBD2. The V segment lost 3 bases and the J segment 1 base; nucleotides outside the gene matches: 10. Germline-derived CDR1 and CDR2 are GTSNPN and SVGIG (reference sequence). The CDR3 has 17 residues. CDR3 region: CAWRGVAGAFSYNEQFF. DNA for the CDR3: TGTGCCTGGAGGGGGGTAGCGGGAGCTTTTTCCTACAATGAGCAGTTCTTC.

J is TRBJ1-5 and V is TRBV10-2; 7 bases agree with TRBD1. J was trimmed by 7 bases and V by 8 bases; bases with no gene match: 14. The CDR3 has 15 amino acids. Germline CDR1 is WSHSY and CDR2 is SAAADI. The chain's CDR3 is CASGLTGEPLQPQHF. Here the CDR3 DNA reads TGCGCCAGCGGATTAACAGGGGAACCACTCCAGCCCCAGCATTTT.

The chain carries TRBV5-1 and TRBJ2-2; 9 nucleotides agree with TRBD1. CDR1 SGHRS and CDR2 YFSETQ come from the germline V gene. The CDR3 has 16 amino acids. Unmatched junction bases numbered 5, after V lost 0 bases and J lost 5 bases. The CDR3 loop reads CASSLGQGGRTGELFF. In DNA, the CDR3 is TGCGCCAGCAGCTTGGGACAGGGGGGTCGTACCGGGGAGCTGTTTTTT.

This clone showed up just a few times. CDR3 coding DNA: TGTGCCAGCAGCTTAGGGCAGGCTAGCGGGGATTACTACAATGAGCAGTTCTTC. Residues: CASSLGQASGDYYNEQFF. The rearrangement links TRBV7-2 to TRBJ2-1; 9 bases are a match to TRBD2. CDR3 size: 18 residues. Germline V gives CDR1 SGHTA, CDR2 FQGNSA. Trimming cost V 1 base and J 3 bases; bases outside gene matches: 10.

The V call is TRBV3-1 (or the pseudogene TRBV3-2), the J call TRBJ2-7; the D gene is possibly TRBD2 (5 bases). The germline gives CDR1 LGHDT, CDR2 YNNKEL (reference sequence). CDR3 length: 15 amino acids. V lost 2 bases, J lost 2 bases, and 13 bases lay in between. CDR3 sequence: CASSQWEFLAYEQYF. DNA of the CDR3: TGTGCCAGCAGCCAATGGGAGTTCCTGGCCTACGAGCAGTACTTC.

This CDR3 is CASSLTAGQGVNEQYF. The CDR3 DNA reads as TGTGCCAGCAGCCTGACAGCGGGACAGGGTGTCAACGAGCAGTACTTC. V usage is TRBV7-6 and J usage is TRBJ2-7, with 9 nucleotides matching TRBD1. There are 16 residues in the CDR3. Per germline, CDR1 SGHVS and CDR2 FNYEAQ. J was trimmed by 5 bases and V by 5 bases; bases with no gene match: 13. The full variable domain, rest sourced from reference TRBV7-6 and TRBJ2-7, is GAGVSQSPRYKVTKRGQDVALRCDPISGHVSLYWYRQALGQGPEFLTYFNYEAQQDKSGLPNDRFSAERPEGSISTLTIQRTEQRDSAMYRCASSLTAGQGVNEQYFGPGTRLTVT.

This clone has a handful of counts. This chain joins TRBV4-1 and TRBJ2-7, with a possible D match to TRBD2 (5 bases). Trimming pared 5 bases from V and 0 bases from J, leaving 17 bases between. Germline V gene data show CDR1 as MGHRA and CDR2 as YSYEKL. This CDR3 has 16 amino acids. Written as DNA, the CDR3 is TGCGCCAGCAGCTTTACGGGGATTGGGAGCTCCTACGAGCAGTACTTC. Protein: CASSFTGIGSSYEQYF.